The next 2 T cell receptor beta chains were all read from a single sample in a study of blood T cell repertoires in COVID-19. Sequencing was performed with immunoSEQ multiplex PCR; in TCRdb, only in-frame clones are kept and a portion is missing. The profile shows about 110,000 clones, just over 85% of them singletons. The sample comprised peripheral blood. The receptors were sampled from a human donor in a cohort sampled during active COVID-19.

This CDR3 reads CASSVGGSGGQDTQYF. The CDR3 DNA reads as TGTGCCAGCAGCGTAGGGGGATCGGGGGGCCAAGATACGCAGTATTTT. The V gene is TRBV9, the J gene TRBJ2-3; D possibly corresponds to TRBD2 (7 bases). Trimming took off 0 bases at V and 5 bases at J, with 16 bases between the two ends. The CDR3 has 16 residues. Germline V gives CDR1 SGDLS, CDR2 YYNGEE.

The V and J genes are TRBV3-1 (or the pseudogene TRBV3-2) and TRBJ1-2; D unclear. This CDR3 is built from 15 residues. V was trimmed by 2 bases and J by 2 bases, leaving 12 bases between them. Germline lookup yields CDR1 LGHDT and CDR2 YNNKEL (reference sequence). The CDR3 reads CASSQNPGGNYGYTF. The CDR3 DNA reads as TGTGCCAGCAGCCAAAACCCGGGAGGAAACTATGGCTACACCTTC.